This entry lists 32 T cell receptor beta chains sequenced from one sample in a study of T cells in Graves' hyperthyroidism and ophthalmopathy. Amplification targeted TCR beta CDR3 regions from RNA transcripts. Researchers ran a first-round RT-PCR on the TCR CDR3 using the HTBI primer set. TCRdb passed the multiplex PCR reads through MiXCR, listing each CDR3 protein once. The sample comprises some 700,000 distinct CDR3 sequences, 15% to 20% of which are singletons, and about 16% rests with the top ten. Sequenced sample: blood. The receptors derive from a man in his fifties or sixties with Graves' hyperthyroidism.

There are many counts of this clonotype. The V call is TRBV28, the J call TRBJ2-1; 10 positions agree with TRBD2. Germline values: CDR1 MDHEN, CDR2 SYDVKM. V shed 4 bases and J 1 base; nucleotides not matched to a gene: 7. This CDR3 contains 17 residues. CDR3 amino acids: CASSSGHSGRSYNEQFF. Here the CDR3 DNA reads TGTGCCAGCAGTTCGGGCCATAGCGGGAGGTCCTACAATGAGCAGTTCTTC. The variable domain in full, with the rest retrieved from reference TRBV28 and TRBJ2-1, is DVKVTQSSRYLVKRTGEKVFLECVQDMDHENMFWYRQDPGLGLRLIYFSYDVKMKEKGDIPEGYSVSREKKERFSLILESASTNQTSMYLCASSSGHSGRSYNEQFFGPGTRLTVL.

The V gene is TRBV3-1, the J gene TRBJ2-7, with D perhaps TRBD2 (6 bases). V lost 4 bases and J 3 bases, leaving 22 bases between the germline ends. This CDR3 has 17 amino acids. Per the germline V gene, CDR1 is LGHDT and CDR2 is YNNKEL (reference sequence). The CDR3 nucleotides are TGTGCCAGCAGCCCCTGGGCAAATGGGGGGAGTGACTACGAGCAGTACTTC. Amino acid sequence: CASSPWANGGSDYEQYF.

This clonotype was seen many times. The chain links TRBV2 to TRBJ1-1; D ambiguous. Germline CDR1 SNHLY, CDR2 FYNNEI. This CDR3 is built from 14 residues. V lost 2 bases to trimming and J lost 1 base, with 8 bases between them. As DNA, the CDR3 is TGTGCCAGCAGTGAAAGGTTGGAGAACACTGAAGCTTTCTTT. Its translation: CASSERLENTEAFF.

This clonotype was detected ten times or more. J is TRBJ2-7 and V is TRBV29-1; 9 bases match TRBD1. This CDR3 spans 14 amino acids. V lost 6 bases and J lost 0; bases outside the gene matches: 6. Germline V lookup: CDR1 SQVTM, CDR2 ANQGSEA. CDR3 bases: TGCAGCGTAGGACAGGGGCTCCCCTCCTACGAGCAGTACTTC. This translates into CSVGQGLPSYEQYF.

The V call is TRBV6-1, the J call TRBJ2-7; 9 bases are a match to TRBD2. Per germline, CDR1 MNHNS and CDR2 SASEGT. With V trimmed by 6 bases and J by 7 bases, 10 bases remained unmatched. The CDR3 consists of 14 residues. This CDR3 reads CASRPAGGGGEQYF. The CDR3 DNA follows: TGTGCCAGCAGACCAGCGGGAGGTGGGGGTGAGCAGTACTTC.

This clonotype was counted at least ten times. The chain carries TRBV27 and TRBJ1-2; maybe TRBD1 (5 bases). The CDR3 totals 14 residues. Germline values: CDR1 MNHEY, CDR2 SMNVEV (reference sequence). V lost 5 bases to trimming and J lost 4 bases, with 14 bases between them. CDR3 sequence: CASSPQDSLYGYTF. CDR3 in DNA: TGTGCCAGCAGTCCCCAAGACAGCCTCTATGGCTACACCTTC.

The chain recombines TRBV6-1 with TRBJ1-4; D call uncertain. The V and J ends lost 5 bases and 7 bases respectively, with 8 bases between them. The CDR3 is 12 amino acids. Looked up from germline, CDR1 is MNHNS and CDR2 is SASEGT. CDR3 bases: TGTGCCAGCAGTCGAACCATTGAAAAACTGTTTTTT. Its translation is CASSRTIEKLFF.

As to this clonotype: A read error may be the cause here, since a much bigger clone is one base away. This chain uses TRBV7-9 with TRBJ1-2; 9 bases fit TRBD1. The CDR3 loop spans 15 amino acids. Germline assignment: CDR1 SEHNR and CDR2 FQNEAQ (reference sequence). The junction had 8 bases not matched to a gene; V was cut back by 5 bases and J by 4 bases. CDR3 DNA: TGTGCCAGCAGCATACTGGGACAGGGACCCTATGGCTACACCTTC. This encodes CASSILGQGPYGYTF.

The V call is TRBV7-9, the J call TRBJ2-7; D unclear. The CDR3 sequence is 13 residues long. Germline CDR1 SEHNR, CDR2 FQNEAQ (reference sequence). The germline V and J ends were trimmed by 1 base and 7 bases, with 11 bases remaining between them. The CDR3, as DNA: TGTGCCAGCAGCTTAGTTGAGACGGAAGAGCAGTACTTC. Translation: CASSLVETEEQYF.

This clonotype has at least ten counts. This chain links TRBV2 with TRBJ2-1, with D possibly being TRBD1 (5 bases). This CDR3 spans 14 amino acids. V was cut by 0 bases and J by 13 bases, with 16 bases left in between. Germline V gene sequence: CDR1 SNHLY, CDR2 FYNNEI. This CDR3 is CASSEALPSDIQFF. Written as DNA, the CDR3 is TGTGCCAGCAGTGAAGCCCTCCCTTCGGACATCCAGTTCTTC.

The rearrangement joins TRBV6-2 or TRBV6-3 to TRBJ2-1; the D gene is possibly TRBD2 (5 bases). Germline lookup yields CDR1 MNHEY and CDR2 SVGEGT. The CDR3 is 15 amino acids. With 4 bases removed from V and 5 bases from J, the gap between germline ends came to 15 bases. The DNA for the CDR3 is TGTGCCAGCAGTTGGACTCAACTAGGGAACAATGAGCAGTTCTTC. Translation: CASSWTQLGNNEQFF.

This clonotype appeared many times. The CDR3 DNA follows: TGTGCCACCGGGGCCGGTCAAGAGACCCAGTACTTC. Protein: CATGAGQETQYF. The chain links TRBV28 to TRBJ2-5; D tentatively reads TRBD1 or TRBD2 (5 bases each). There are 12 residues in the CDR3. Trimming cost V 10 bases and J 2 bases, with 11 bases left between them. The germline CDR1 and CDR2 sequences are MDHEN and SYDVKM.

As regards this clonotype: At one of its ends the junction is not consistent with the germline gene, which may arise from a read error. The J gene is TRBJ2-7, the V gene TRBV30, with unresolved D. Germline CDR1 GTSNPN, CDR2 SVGIG (reference sequence). The CDR3 runs 11 residues. The CDR3 sequence: CAWSAYYEHYF. The CDR3 nucleotides read TGTGCCTGGAGCGCTTACTACGAGCACTACTTC.

This clonotype was seen ten or more times. The rearrangement joins TRBV2 to TRBJ1-4, with TRBD1 identical over 9 bases. Germline trimming cut 6 bases from V and 8 bases from J; bases unmatched to any gene: 7. The CDR3 loop spans 14 amino acids. The germline CDR1 and CDR2 sequences are SNHLY and FYNNEI. CDR3 in amino acids: CASSRGQGYEKLFF. The CDR3 nucleotides are TGTGCCAGCAGCCGGGGACAGGGATACGAAAAACTGTTTTTT.

This clonotype was detected many times. This chain uses TRBV10-3 with TRBJ2-7; 9 bases match TRBD2. V shed 8 bases, J shed 6 bases, and the junction held 8 bases outside the gene matches. Looked up from germline, CDR1 is ENHRY and CDR2 is SYGVKD. This CDR3 contains 13 residues. As DNA, the CDR3 is TGTGCCATCGGGCGGGAGGGCCGTTTCGAGCAGTACTTC. Translation: CAIGREGRFEQYF.

The rearrangement links TRBV11-2 to TRBJ1-1, with D possibly TRBD1 on 6 matching bases. This CDR3 contains 14 residues. Germline V gene data show CDR1 as SGHAT and CDR2 as FQNNGV. V gave up 5 bases and J gave up 5 bases, with 15 bases separating them. The CDR3 DNA reads as TGTGCCAGCAGCCTACAGGGTCGTTGGACTGAAGCTTTCTTT. It specifies CASSLQGRWTEAFF.

This clonotype was counted many times. V usage is TRBV20-1 and J usage is TRBJ2-1; 11 bases are a match to TRBD1. Per the germline V gene, CDR1 is DFQATT and CDR2 is SNEGSKA (reference sequence). The CDR3 runs 15 residues. The V and J ends lost 3 bases and 5 bases, in that order; junction bases with no gene match: 6. The CDR3 bases are TGCAGTGCTAGTCCTGGGACAGGGGGGGACAATGAGCAGTTCTTC. It translates to CSASPGTGGDNEQFF.

This clonotype was seen many times. The V and J genes are TRBV13 and TRBJ2-7; TRBD1 is a possible D gene (6 bases). CDR3 size: 17 residues. V lost 2 bases and J 5 bases, leaving 22 bases between the germline ends. Germline V gives CDR1 PRHDT, CDR2 FYEKMQ (reference sequence). CDR3 protein: CASSLSLWGHRDNEQYF. The CDR3 DNA follows: TGTGCCAGCAGCTTAAGCCTCTGGGGACACCGAGACAACGAGCAGTACTTC. Full variable domain (remainder filled in from reference TRBV13 and TRBJ2-7): AAGVIQSPRHLIKEKRETATLKCYPIPRHDTVYWYQQGPGQDPQFLISFYEKMQSDKGSIPDRFSAQQFSDYHSELNMSSLELGDSALYFCASSLSLWGHRDNEQYFGPGTRLTVT.

The chain employs TRBV9 and TRBJ1-5; the D is unclear. The CDR3 runs to 15 residues. Per germline, CDR1 SGDLS and CDR2 YYNGEE. V was cut by 0 bases and J by 1 base, with 8 bases left in between. CDR3 bases: TGTGCCAGCAGCGTAGATGGCAGCAGCAATCAGCCCCAGCATTTT. Residues: CASSVDGSSNQPQHF. Combining the CDR3 with reference TRBV9 and TRBJ1-5 gives the whole variable domain DSGVTQTPKHLITATGQRVTLRCSPRSGDLSVYWYQQSLDQGLQFLIQYYNGEERAKGNILERFSAQQFPDLHSELNLSSLELGDSALYFCASSVDGSSNQPQHFGDGTRLSIL.

This clonotype occurred many times. The chain joins TRBV5-1 to TRBJ2-1; either TRBD1 or TRBD2 may supply D (5 bases each). This CDR3 contains 16 residues. V was cut by 0 bases and J by 0 bases, with 10 bases left in between. Per germline, CDR1 SGHRS and CDR2 YFSETQ. For the CDR3, the DNA is TGCGCCAGCAGCTTGGCCGTCGGGGCCTCCTACAATGAGCAGTTCTTC. Protein: CASSLAVGASYNEQFF.

In this sample, this clonotype turned up many times. At one end, the junction sequence differs from germline, possibly due to a read error. This chain links TRBV28 with TRBJ1-5, with D perhaps TRBD1 (5 bases). The CDR3 is 13 amino acids. In germline, CDR1 is MDHEN, CDR2 SYDVKM. In DNA, the CDR3 is TGTGCCAGCACTTTAGGGCAGGGCCAGCCCCAGCATTTT. This translates into CASTLGQGQPQHF.

This clonotype was seen only a few times. V and J are TRBV10-3 and TRBJ2-6; D might be TRBD1 (6 bases). The germline V and J ends were trimmed by 2 bases and 3 bases, with 8 bases remaining between them. The germline CDR1 and CDR2 sequences are ENHRY and SYGVKD. The CDR3 loop spans 15 amino acids. The CDR3 region has the DNA TGTGCCATCAGTGAGCCAGGGGTTGGGGCCAACGTCCTGACTTTC. It yields the protein CAISEPGVGANVLTF.

The chain couples TRBV25-1 to TRBJ1-2; D possibly corresponds to TRBD1 (5 bases). Per germline, CDR1 MGHDK and CDR2 SYGVNS. The length of the CDR3 is 16 residues. The germline V and J ends were trimmed by 3 bases and 2 bases, with 16 bases remaining between them. Here the CDR3 reads CASSDPQGTGNYGYTF. DNA of the CDR3: TGTGCCAGCAGTGATCCCCAGGGTACGGGCAACTATGGCTACACCTTC.

This clonotype was found many times. The J gene is TRBJ2-1, the V gene TRBV20-1; 9 nucleotides align to TRBD1. This CDR3 spans 15 amino acids. Germline V gene data show CDR1 as DFQATT and CDR2 as SNEGSKA (reference sequence). J lost 6 bases, V lost 1 base, and 7 bases had no gene match. The CDR3 spells CSARGTGTGSNEQFF. The CDR3 DNA sequence: TGCAGTGCTAGAGGAACCGGGACAGGGAGCAATGAGCAGTTCTTC.

This clonotype has ten or more counts. The chain recombines TRBV2 with TRBJ2-1; 9 bases align to TRBD2. The junction had 21 bases not matched to a gene; V was cut back by 5 bases and J by 7 bases. The CDR3 runs to 19 residues. Germline lookup yields CDR1 SNHLY and CDR2 FYNNEI. The CDR3 region has the DNA TGTGCCAGCAGTAAAGGGGAGTCTAGTAGCGGGAGAATGAAGAATGAGCAGTTCTTC. Translated: CASSKGESSSGRMKNEQFF.

This clonotype was counted ten times or more. V usage is TRBV7-9 and J usage is TRBJ2-5, with a weak D call TRBD2 (6 bases). Trimming removed 1 base from V and 2 bases from J, with 14 bases in between. In germline, CDR1 is SEHNR, CDR2 FQNEAQ (reference sequence). The CDR3 is made up of 16 amino acids. CDR3 in DNA: TGTGCCAGCAGCTTAGGGAGGGCTACCCAACAAGAGACCCAGTACTTC. Translating gives CASSLGRATQQETQYF.

The chain employs TRBV7-8 and TRBJ1-1; D call uncertain. The CDR3 is made up of 12 amino acids. Trimming took off 0 bases at V and 3 bases at J, with 2 bases between the two ends. Germline assignment: CDR1 SGHVS and CDR2 FQNEAQ. CDR3 in amino acids: CASSLAHTEAFF. The CDR3 DNA sequence: TGTGCCAGCAGCTTAGCACACACTGAAGCTTTCTTT. Looking up the rest from reference TRBV7-8 and TRBJ1-1 gives the full variable domain: GAGVSQSPRYKVAKRGQDVALRCDPISGHVSLFWYQQALGQGPEFLTYFQNEAQLDKSGLPSDRFFAERPEGSVSTLKIQRTQQEDSAVYLCASSLAHTEAFFGQGTRLTVV.

This clonotype was seen more than once but under ten times. V gene TRBV6-2 or TRBV6-3 combines with J gene TRBJ1-1, with 8 bases identical to TRBD1. The germline gives CDR1 MNHEY, CDR2 SVGEGT. CDR3 size: 16 residues. V was pared by 3 bases and J by 0 bases, with 6 bases of the junction left unmatched. CDR3 nucleotide sequence: TGTGCCAGCAGTTATGACAGGGGCCAAATGAACACTGAAGCTTTCTTT. It is translated as CASSYDRGQMNTEAFF.

CDR3 protein: CASSLIGTSSYNEQFF. In DNA form, the CDR3 reads TGTGCCAGCAGCTTAATAGGGACTAGCAGTTACAATGAGCAGTTCTTC. The rearrangement joins TRBV7-3 to TRBJ2-1, with 9 bases matching TRBD2. The CDR3 spans 16 residues. Germline V gene data show CDR1 as SGHTA and CDR2 as FQGTGA. V shed 1 base, J shed 4 bases, and the junction held 5 bases outside the gene matches.

In this sample, this clonotype turned up many times. The chain joins TRBV7-8 to TRBJ2-3; a possible D gene is TRBD2 (6 bases). The CDR3 extends over 17 amino acids. The germline CDR1 and CDR2 sequences are SGHVS and FQNEAQ. The germline V and J ends were trimmed by 0 bases and 2 bases, with 15 bases remaining between them. This chain's CDR3 is CASSLAGGSGITDTQYF. In nucleotides, the CDR3 is TGTGCCAGCAGCTTAGCGGGGGGTAGCGGAATCACAGATACGCAGTATTTT.

A word on this clonotype: One end of the junction is discordant with germline, which a read error may explain. The chain carries TRBV12-3 or TRBV12-4 and TRBJ2-1, with 12 bases identical to TRBD2. CDR3 size: 20 residues. The CDR3 DNA reads as TGTGCCAGCAGTTTAGGTGGGGGGGCTAGCGGGAGGGCGTCCTACAATGGGCAGTTCTTC. It is translated as CASSLGGGASGRASYNGQFF.

The sample holds many counts of this clonotype. The CDR3 DNA is TGTGCCACTGAGGGTTTCAGAGGGGCCGACAATGAGCAGTTCTTC. Its translation is CATEGFRGADNEQFF. V and J are TRBV28 and TRBJ2-1; D may be TRBD1 or TRBD2 (5 bases each). Per the germline V gene, CDR1 is MDHEN and CDR2 is SYDVKM. Trimming pared 10 bases from V and 5 bases from J, leaving 21 bases between. The CDR3 is 15 residues long.